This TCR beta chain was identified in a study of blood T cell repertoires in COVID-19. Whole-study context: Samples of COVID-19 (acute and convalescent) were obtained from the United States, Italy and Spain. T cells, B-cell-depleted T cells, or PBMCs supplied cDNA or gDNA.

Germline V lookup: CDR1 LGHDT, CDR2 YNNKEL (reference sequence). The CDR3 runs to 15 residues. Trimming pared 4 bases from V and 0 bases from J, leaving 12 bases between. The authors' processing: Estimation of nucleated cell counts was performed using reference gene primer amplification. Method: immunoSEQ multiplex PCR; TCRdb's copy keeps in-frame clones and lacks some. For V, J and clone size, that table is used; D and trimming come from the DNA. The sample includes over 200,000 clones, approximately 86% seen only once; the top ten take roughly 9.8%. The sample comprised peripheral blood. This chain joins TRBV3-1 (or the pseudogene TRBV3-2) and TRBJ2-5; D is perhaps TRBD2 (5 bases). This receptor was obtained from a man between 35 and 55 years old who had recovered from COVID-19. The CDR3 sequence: CASSPEALDQETQYF. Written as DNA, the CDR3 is TGTGCCAGCAGCCCCGAGGCACTAGACCAAGAGACCCAGTACTTC.